This T cell receptor beta chain originates from a study of blood T cell repertoires in COVID-19. The wider study: COVID-19 samples, acute and convalescent, were from the United States, Italy and Spain. The analysed material was cDNA or gDNA that came from T cells, B-cell-depleted T cells, or PBMCs.

J gave up 5 bases and V 6 bases, and 6 bases lay outside the gene matches. This CDR3 region has 13 residues. Per the germline V gene, CDR1 is SGHRS and CDR2 is YFSETQ. How the authors handled the data: Amplified reference gene primers provided the basis for estimating nucleated cell counts. TCRdb keeps only in-frame clones here, not all; method: immunoSEQ multiplex PCR. D and trimming come from the DNA, and the V and J calls and clone size come from that table. The repertoire holds hundreds of thousands of clones, less than 90% seen once, with around 13% in the top ten. The receptor was derived from an older woman with COVID-19, enrolled during active disease. V and J are TRBV5-1 and TRBJ2-3; 7 bases are a match to TRBD1. The sequenced sample consisted of peripheral blood. Here the CDR3 reads CASKRGGLDTQYF. The CDR3 DNA reads as TGCGCCAGCAAGAGAGGGGGCCTAGATACGCAGTATTTT.